The rows below give T cell receptor beta chains drawn from one sample of a study of T cell responses to AZD1222 COVID-19 vaccine. The method was immunoSEQ multiplex PCR; TCRdb's version includes in-frame clones alone and lacks a portion of them. The sample shows 120,000 to 150,000 clones, approximately 90% of them seen only once. The sample was peripheral blood, taken on day 0 of AZD1222 vaccination. These receptors all come from an adult in good health. Each CDR3 is given with its conserved first and last residue. D genes are given only for firm matches. Clone size is stated in some rows and not others, as once, few, many or a class when expanded.

-,TRBD2,TRBJ2-1,TRBV18,CASSPGTRGYNEQFF,TGTGCCAGCTCACCAGGGACTAGGGGCTACAATGAGCAGTTCTTC
-,TRBD1,TRBJ2-7,TRBV7-6,CASSLIPGQGSHEQYF,TGTGCCAGCAGCTTAATACCGGGACAGGGGTCCCACGAGCAGTACTTC
-,TRBD1,TRBJ2-3,TRBV27,CASSKKDRHTDTQYF,TGTGCCAGCAGTAAAAAGGACAGGCACACAGATACGCAGTATTTT
-,-,TRBJ1-3,TRBV7-9,CASSRAGYSGNTIYF,TGTGCCAGCAGCCGCGCCGGGTACTCTGGAAACACCATATATTTT
-,-,TRBJ2-1,TRBV11-2,CASSSLTGVNEQFF,TGTGCCAGCAGCTCACTGACAGGAGTCAATGAGCAGTTCTTC
-,-,TRBJ2-1,TRBV11-2,CASSTTRTNYNEQFF,TGTGCCAGCAGCACAACTAGGACCAACTACAATGAGCAGTTCTTC
-,-,TRBJ2-1,TRBV5-1,CASSSTGHKGYNEQFF,TGCGCCAGCAGCTCGACGGGCCATAAAGGGTACAATGAGCAGTTCTTC
-,-,TRBJ1-2,TRBV18,CASSPGGLYGYTF,TGTGCCAGCTCACCAGGGGGCCTCTATGGCTACACCTTC
-,-,TRBJ1-1,TRBV28,CASSLSSEAFF,TGTGCCAGCAGTTTAAGTTCAGAAGCTTTCTTT
-,-,TRBJ1-2,TRBV12-3/TRBV12-4,CASSPRTRSYTF,TGTGCCAGCAGCCCCCGGACCCGTAGCTACACCTTC
once,-,TRBJ2-7,TRBV6-6,CASSYSEGKPYEQYF,TGTGCCAGCAGTTACTCTGAGGGGAAGCCCTACGAGCAGTACTTC
-,-,TRBJ1-1,TRBV18,CASSPEIQGKTEAFF,TGTGCCAGCTCACCTGAAATACAGGGAAAAACTGAAGCTTTCTTT
-,TRBD1,TRBJ1-3,TRBV5-1,CASGIQGADTIYF,TGCGCCAGCGGAATACAGGGGGCCGACACCATATATTTT
-,-,TRBJ2-7,TRBV7-9,CASSLDSGSGSYEQYF,TGTGCCAGCAGCTTAGATTCGGGGAGCGGCTCCTACGAGCAGTACTTC
-,-,TRBJ1-2,TRBV30,CAWSVIPVGLLYGYTF,TGTGCCTGGAGTGTAATCCCCGTCGGACTGTTGTACGGCTACACCTTC
-,TRBD1,TRBJ2-3,TRBV19,CASSFQGEPTDTQYF,TGTGCCAGTAGTTTCCAGGGGGAACCCACAGATACGCAGTATTTT
-,-,TRBJ2-3,TRBV6-5,CASMGRGTQYF,TGTGCCAGCATGGGTAGGGGTACGCAGTATTTT
-,-,TRBJ1-1,TRBV4-2,CASSQGETNTEAFF,TGTGCCAGCAGCCAAGGGGAGACGAACACTGAAGCTTTCTTT
-,-,TRBJ2-2,TRBV7-9,CASSLDGELFF,TGTGCCAGCAGCTTAGATGGGGAGCTGTTTTTT
-,TRBD1,TRBJ1-2,TRBV5-1,CASSTDRGQGYTF,TGCGCCAGCAGCACCGACAGGGGGCAAGGCTACACCTTC
-,-,TRBJ1-6,TRBV28,CASSRTFRSPLHF,TGTGCCAGCAGCCGGACCTTTAGATCACCCCTCCACTTT
-,TRBD2,TRBJ2-5,TRBV29-1,CSVDPFQGEGETQYF,TGCAGCGTTGACCCTTTTCAAGGGGAGGGAGAGACCCAGTACTTC
-,-,TRBJ1-3,TRBV15,CATSRLGGAGNTIYF,TGTGCCACCAGCAGGCTGGGGGGAGCTGGAAACACCATATATTTT
-,TRBD1,TRBJ1-3,TRBV15,CATSNNIDRAGNTIYF,TGTGCCACCAGCAACAACATAGACAGGGCTGGAAACACCATATATTTT
-,-,TRBJ2-3,TRBV11-2,CASSLKVWRSTDTQYF,TGTGCCAGCAGCTTAAAGGTGTGGCGTAGCACAGATACGCAGTATTTT
few,TRBD1,TRBJ1-1,TRBV27,CASSLSGQGLRGAEAFF,TGTGCCAGCAGTTTAAGTGGACAGGGGCTACGAGGGGCTGAAGCTTTCTTT
-,TRBD2,TRBJ2-1,TRBV4-1,CASSQEGRGGEQFF,TGCGCCAGCAGCCAAGAAGGGCGGGGGGGTGAGCAGTTCTTC
-,-,TRBJ1-3,TRBV7-9,CASSVPPGTSSRNTIYF,TGTGCCAGCAGCGTACCTCCCGGGACATCTAGTAGAAACACCATATATTTT
-,-,TRBJ1-3,TRBV5-1,CASSLVGPTGNTIYF,TGCGCCAGCAGCTTGGTCGGGCCCACGGGAAACACCATATATTTT
-,TRBD1,TRBJ2-7,TRBV5-1,CASSPEPLWDRRKQYF,TGCGCCAGCAGCCCTGAACCACTATGGGACAGGAGGAAACAGTACTTC
once,TRBD2,TRBJ2-1,TRBV28,CASSSGSRLAVNEQFF,TGTGCCAGCAGTTCCGGATCTCGACTAGCGGTGAATGAGCAGTTCTTC
-,-,TRBJ1-1,TRBV20-1,CSVWANTEAFF,TGCAGTGTGTGGGCGAACACTGAAGCTTTCTTT
-,-,TRBJ1-5,TRBV6-1,CASSGPPCKGGCNQPQHF,TGTGCCAGCAGTGGACCCCCTTGCAAGGGAGGCTGCAATCAGCCCCAGCATTTT
-,-,TRBJ2-1,TRBV23-1,CASRPTRDSYFRGQFF,TGCGCCAGCAGGCCAACTAGGGATTCATACTTCCGTGGGCAGTTCTTC
-,TRBD2,TRBJ2-1,TRBV5-1,CASSFGLAGGLYNEQFF,TGCGCCAGCAGCTTCGGACTAGCGGGGGGGTTATACAATGAGCAGTTCTTC
-,TRBD2,TRBJ2-1,TRBV7-9,CASSPAGGVYNEQFF,TGTGCCAGCAGCCCAGCGGGGGGCGTCTACAATGAGCAGTTCTTC
-,TRBD1,TRBJ1-2,TRBV6-5,CASSYWQGDNYGYTF,TGTGCCAGCAGTTACTGGCAGGGGGATAACTATGGCTACACCTTC